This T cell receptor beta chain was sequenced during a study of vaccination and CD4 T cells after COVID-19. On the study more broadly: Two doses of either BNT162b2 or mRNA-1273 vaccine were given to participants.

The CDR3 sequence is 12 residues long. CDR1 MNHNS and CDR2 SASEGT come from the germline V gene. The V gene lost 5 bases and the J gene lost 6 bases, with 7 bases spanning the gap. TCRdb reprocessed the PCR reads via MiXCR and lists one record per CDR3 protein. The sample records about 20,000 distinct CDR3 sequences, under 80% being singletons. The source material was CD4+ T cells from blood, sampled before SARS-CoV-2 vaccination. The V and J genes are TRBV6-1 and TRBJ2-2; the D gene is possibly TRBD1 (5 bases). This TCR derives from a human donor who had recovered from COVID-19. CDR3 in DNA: TGTGCCAGCAGTCTACAGGCCGGGGAGCTGTTTTTT. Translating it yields CASSLQAGELFF.